The T cell receptor beta chain described here comes from a study of T cells in Graves' hyperthyroidism and ophthalmopathy. Whole-study results and caveats: Progression to ophthalmopathy was predicted a median of roughly seven months early. Among clonotypes expanded in thyroid above 0.001, most were also found in blood.

As regards this clonotype: Its antigen is not identified.

Amplified TCR beta CDR3 regions came from RNA transcripts. The HTBI primer set was used in a first-round RT-PCR of the TCR CDR3. In TCRdb, the multiplex PCR reads were re-called with MiXCR into one record per CDR3 protein. Among fewer than 900,000 distinct CDR3 sequences listed, around 20% were seen once. Patients between 18 and 65 years old had hyperthyroidism, newly diagnosed and lasting under 2 months. Germline V CDR1 and CDR2: DFQATT, SNEGSKA (reference sequence). Trimming took 0 bases from V and 6 from J, leaving 15 bases between them. The CDR3 contains 16 residues. The specimen sequenced was blood. This chain connects TRBV20-1 to TRBJ1-6; tentative D call: TRBD1 (6 bases). This TCR was recovered from a woman aged 45-60 years with Graves' hyperthyroidism that later progressed to Graves' ophthalmopathy. This CDR3 reads CSARDPRSGVNSPLHF. The CDR3 nucleotides read TGCAGTGCTAGAGACCCTAGGTCAGGGGTTAATTCACCCCTCCACTTT.